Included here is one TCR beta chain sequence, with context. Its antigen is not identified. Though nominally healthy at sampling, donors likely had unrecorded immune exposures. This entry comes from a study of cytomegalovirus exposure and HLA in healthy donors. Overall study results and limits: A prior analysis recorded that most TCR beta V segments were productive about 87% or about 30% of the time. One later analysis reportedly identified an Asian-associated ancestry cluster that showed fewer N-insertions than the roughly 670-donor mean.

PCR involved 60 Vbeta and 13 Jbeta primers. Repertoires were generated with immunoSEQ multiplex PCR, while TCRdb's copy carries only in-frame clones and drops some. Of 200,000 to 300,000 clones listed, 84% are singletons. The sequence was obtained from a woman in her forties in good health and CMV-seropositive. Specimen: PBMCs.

The CDR3 DNA sequence: TGTGCCAGCAGCTTAGGTATAACTAGCGGCCTCTACAATGAGCAGTTCTTC. Protein: CASSLGITSGLYNEQFF. The gene calls are TRBV11-2 and TRBJ2-1, with 8 bases fitting TRBD2. The germline gives CDR1 SGHAT, CDR2 FQNNGV. Trimming cost V 1 base and J 3 bases; bases outside gene matches: 8. The CDR3 runs 17 residues.